A single sample is the source of the 10 T cell receptor beta chains below, sequenced in a study of CD8+CD57+ T cells in acquired aplastic anemia. Researchers used genomic DNA as the template to profile TCR beta VDJ and CDR3. MiXCR, applied by TCRdb to the reads, yields one record per CDR3 protein. This table has fewer than 45,000 distinct CDR3 sequences, 65% to 80% appearing once. The sample comprised sorted CD4+, CD8+, or CD8+CD57+ T cells (not recorded which) from PBMCs. The receptor set was obtained from a human donor in good health, serving as a control.

This chain links TRBV19 with TRBJ2-1; TRBD2 matches 10 bases. CDR3 size: 14 residues. Germline V lookup: CDR1 LNHDA, CDR2 SQIVND (reference sequence). V shed 3 bases and J 9 bases; nucleotides not matched to a gene: 5. In DNA, the CDR3 is TGTGCCAGTAGTATTACTAGCGGGGACATTGAGCAGTTCTTC. Amino acids: CASSITSGDIEQFF.

This chain joins TRBV7-2 and TRBJ1-1; D is perhaps TRBD1 (6 bases). The V and J ends lost 5 bases and 6 bases respectively, with 16 bases between them. The CDR3 spans 14 residues. Germline loops: CDR1 SGHTA, CDR2 FQGNSA. As DNA, the CDR3 is TGTGCCAGCAGCCCACAGGGTCGGCCCGCTGAAGCTTTCTTT. This codes for CASSPQGRPAEAFF.

In its sample, this clonotype ranks as medium-sized. The chain is built from TRBV5-1 and TRBJ2-7; D not resolved. V lost 4 bases to trimming and J lost 4 bases, with 15 bases between them. This CDR3 has 14 amino acids. The V gene's germline CDR1 is SGHRS and CDR2 YFSETQ. The CDR3 sequence: CASSLGGKFYEQYF. The CDR3 DNA reads TGCGCCAGCAGCCTCGGTGGGAAGTTTTACGAGCAGTACTTC.

The rearrangement joins TRBV10-2 to TRBJ2-7; D remains unclear. Germline values: CDR1 WSHSY, CDR2 SAAADI. The CDR3 has 12 amino acids. Trimming pared 7 bases from V and 2 bases from J, leaving 9 bases between. CDR3 sequence reads: CASNEAPYEQYF. CDR3 DNA sequence: TGCGCCAGCAATGAAGCCCCCTACGAGCAGTACTTC.

This sequence joins TRBV5-1 and TRBJ2-3; 9 bases align to TRBD2. CDR3 length: 19 residues. J lost 0 bases, V lost 0 bases, and 11 bases had no gene match. Germline CDR1 SGHRS, CDR2 YFSETQ. CDR3 amino acids: CASSLGSSGGTTSTDTQYF. The CDR3 DNA follows: TGCGCCAGCAGCTTGGGTAGTAGCGGGGGAACTACTAGCACAGATACGCAGTATTTT.

The gene calls are TRBV10-3 and TRBJ2-3, with a weak D call TRBD2 (5 bases). CDR1 is ENHRY, CDR2 SYGVKD, per germline. This CDR3 has 13 residues. V was pared by 10 bases and J by 1 base, with 12 bases between. CDR3 in amino acids: CATKLEGTDTQYF. DNA of the CDR3: TGTGCCACGAAGCTGGAGGGCACAGATACGCAGTATTTT.

This clonotype is deemed medium-sized. This rearrangement joins TRBV4-1 to TRBJ2-5; D possibly corresponds to TRBD1 (5 bases). V lost 4 bases and J 3 bases, leaving 12 bases between the germline ends. Germline CDR1 is MGHRA and CDR2 is YSYEKL. The CDR3 runs 14 residues. CDR3 in DNA: TGCGCCAGCAGCCCCAGACAGAGTGAAGAGACCCAGTACTTC. Translating gives CASSPRQSEETQYF.

This chain uses TRBV20-1 with TRBJ2-7; TRBD2 agrees at 12 bases. Germline CDR1 is DFQATT and CDR2 is SNEGSKA (reference sequence). The J segment lost 3 bases and the V segment lost 2 bases, leaving 5 bases of the junction unmatched. The CDR3 loop spans 15 amino acids. CDR3 protein: CSARLAGGEFYEQYF. The CDR3, as DNA: TGCAGTGCTAGACTAGCGGGGGGGGAATTCTACGAGCAGTACTTC.

The chain combines TRBV19 with TRBJ2-5, with D possibly being TRBD1 (6 bases). This CDR3 is built from 14 residues. V was clipped by 1 base and J by 2 bases, with 8 bases between them. In germline, CDR1 is LNHDA, CDR2 SQIVND (reference sequence). The CDR3 nucleotides read TGTGCCAGTAGTATAGGGGACACTCAAGAGACCCAGTACTTC. It specifies CASSIGDTQETQYF.

The V and J genes are TRBV2 and TRBJ1-1; 11 bases are shared with TRBD1. The germline CDR1 and CDR2 sequences are SNHLY and FYNNEI. This CDR3 is built from 13 residues. Trimming cost V 6 bases and J 5 bases; bases outside gene matches: 2. CDR3 loop: CASRGQGGTEAFF. DNA for the CDR3: TGTGCCAGCAGGGGACAGGGGGGGACTGAAGCTTTCTTT.